Listed below are T cell receptor beta chains from one sample, sequenced in a study of cytomegalovirus exposure and HLA in healthy donors. Profiled with immunoSEQ multiplex PCR; TCRdb holds only in-frame clones, not every one. Its table records about 140,000 clones. The material sequenced was PBMCs. These receptors were taken from a man between 40 and 49 years old in good health and CMV-seronegative. CDR3s include the opening cysteine and the closing phenylalanine or tryptophan. A D gene is named only where the DNA matches it firmly.

>TRBJ2-7|TRBD1|TRBV7-6
CASSTGGTGEQYF
TGTGCCAGCAGCACAGGGGGTACAGGCGAGCAGTACTTC
>TRBJ1-6|NA|TRBV5-5
CASSDLDLPPLHF
TGTGCCAGCAGCGACCTAGACTTGCCACCCCTCCACTTT
>TRBJ1-4|NA|TRBV5-4
CASSLDSATNEKLFF
TGTGCCAGCAGCTTAGACAGCGCAACTAATGAAAAACTGTTTTTT
>TRBJ1-6|TRBD1|TRBV5-1
CASSLEDTGAPLHF
TGCGCCAGCAGCTTGGAGGACACAGGGGCCCCCCTCCACTTT
>TRBJ2-5|TRBD1|TRBV18
CASSPAGGETREQYF
TGTGCCAGCTCACCGGCAGGGGGTGAGACGCGAGAGCAGTACTTC
>TRBJ2-7|TRBD2|TRBV5-1
CASSWEGRTYEQYF
TGCGCCAGCAGCTGGGAGGGCAGGACCTACGAGCAGTACTTC
>TRBJ2-7|NA|TRBV4-3
CASSQAVSYEQYF
TGCGCCAGCAGCCAAGCGGTTTCCTACGAGCAGTACTTC
>TRBJ2-1|NA|TRBV11-2
CASSLDWGSDEQFF
TGTGCCAGCAGCTTAGATTGGGGTAGCGATGAGCAGTTCTTC
>TRBJ2-2|NA|TRBV5-6
CASNRDAGELFF
TGTGCCAGCAACAGGGACGCCGGGGAGCTGTTTTTT
>TRBJ2-6|TRBD1|TRBV7-9
CASSSTGELFGANVLTF
TGTGCCAGCAGCTCCACAGGGGAACTATTTGGGGCCAACGTCCTGACTTTC
>TRBJ1-5|NA|TRBV6-5
CASSPQVYSNQPQHF
TGTGCCAGCAGCCCCCAAGTCTATAGCAATCAGCCCCAGCATTTT
>TRBJ1-2|TRBD1|TRBV7-6
CASSPDRGPPNYGYTF
TGTGCCAGCAGCCCGGACAGGGGGCCCCCTAACTATGGCTACACCTTC
>TRBJ1-2|NA|TRBV10-3
CAISERVYGYTF
TGTGCCATCAGTGAGCGGGTCTATGGCTACACCTTC
>TRBJ2-7|TRBD1|TRBV28
CASSGPRQGSLGQYF
TGTGCCAGCAGTGGGCCCCGACAGGGCTCCCTGGGGCAGTACTTC
>TRBJ1-6|NA|TRBV2
CASSDLNSPLHF
TGTGCCAGCAGTGATTTAAATTCACCCCTCCACTTT
>TRBJ1-5|NA|TRBV7-9
CASSLGGTGTFYQPQHF
TGTGCCAGCAGCTTAGGCGGAACCGGGACATTCTATCAGCCCCAGCATTTT
>TRBJ2-7|NA|TRBV19
CASSPVSQGRNEQYF
TGTGCCAGTAGTCCGGTGTCCCAGGGTAGGAACGAGCAGTACTTC
>TRBJ1-5|NA|TRBV28
CASSSDSPNQPQHF
TGTGCCAGCAGTTCGGACAGCCCCAATCAGCCCCAGCATTTT
>TRBJ1-2|TRBD1|TRBV7-9
CASSRDSYGYTF
TGTGCCAGCAGCCGGGACAGCTATGGCTACACCTTC
>TRBJ1-1|NA|TRBV4-1
CASSQDPGGLTEAFF
TGCGCCAGCAGCCAAGATCCGGGGGGGTTGACTGAAGCTTTCTTT
>TRBJ1-1|NA|TRBV19
CASSIGAGWRTEAFF
TGTGCCAGTAGTATAGGCGCAGGGTGGCGAACTGAAGCTTTCTTT
>TRBJ1-6|TRBD1|TRBV19
CASSIGGQGLRNSPLHF
TGTGCCAGTAGTATTGGGGGACAGGGTCTAAGGAATTCACCCCTCCACTTT
>TRBJ1-1|NA|TRBV18
CASSRDTLNTEAFF
TGTGCCAGCTCCCGAGACACGTTGAACACTGAAGCTTTCTTT
>TRBJ1-5|NA|TRBV2
CASSRDRDQPQHF
TGTGCCAGCAGTCGAGACAGAGATCAGCCCCAGCATTTT
>TRBJ2-4|TRBD1|TRBV7-3
CASSPTGGAGNIQYF
TGTGCCAGCAGCCCCACAGGGGGCGCAGGAAACATTCAGTACTTC
>TRBJ2-7|NA|TRBV4-3
CASSQQDRAYEQYF
TGCGCCAGCAGCCAACAGGACAGAGCCTACGAGCAGTACTTC
>TRBJ2-1|NA|TRBV10-1
CASRHGTDFYNEQFF
TGCGCCAGCAGGCACGGGACTGACTTCTACAATGAGCAGTTCTTC
>TRBJ2-3|TRBD2|TRBV7-2
CASSSEPIAGGQYF
TGTGCCAGCAGCTCCGAACCCATAGCGGGGGGGCAGTATTTT
>TRBJ2-3|TRBD1|TRBV5-1
CASSRGQGPTDTQYF
TGCGCCAGCAGCAGGGGACAGGGTCCCACAGATACGCAGTATTTT
>TRBJ1-1|NA|TRBV12-5
CASGPGGRTEAFF
TGTGCTAGTGGCCCGGGGGGCAGGACTGAAGCTTTCTTT
>TRBJ2-7|TRBD1|TRBV7-3
CASSVDRGYEQYF
TGTGCCAGCAGCGTAGACAGGGGCTACGAGCAGTACTTC
>TRBJ1-3|NA|TRBV4-2
CASSQNMMTASGNTIYF
TGTGCCAGCAGCCAAAACATGATGACAGCCTCTGGAAACACCATATATTTT
>TRBJ1-4|NA|TRBV5-5
CASSSQINEKLFF
TGTGCCAGCAGCTCCCAGATAAATGAAAAACTGTTTTTT
>TRBJ1-1|NA|TRBV9
CASSVSGSDTEAFF
TGTGCCAGCAGCGTATCAGGCTCGGACACTGAAGCTTTCTTT
>TRBJ2-7|TRBD1|TRBV5-1
CASSWGQGVVYEQYF
TGCGCCAGCAGCTGGGGACAGGGGGTAGTCTACGAGCAGTACTTC
>TRBJ2-7|NA|TRBV19
CASSPDYSYEQYF
TGTGCCAGTAGTCCCGACTACTCCTACGAGCAGTACTTC
>TRBJ2-3|NA|TRBV6-1
CARRRGARRDTQYF
TGTGCAAGGCGACGGGGGGCCCGAAGAGATACGCAGTATTTT
>TRBJ1-4|NA|TRBV7-9
CASSFRQENEKLFF
TGTGCCAGCAGCTTCCGACAGGAAAATGAAAAACTGTTTTTT
>TRBJ2-7|NA|TRBV5-6
CASRSWGLAGPYEQYF
TGTGCCAGCCGTTCCTGGGGTCTGGCAGGGCCCTACGAGCAGTACTTC
>TRBJ1-1|NA|TRBV4-2
CASSQDPDTEAFF
TGTGCCAGCAGCCAAGATCCGGACACTGAAGCTTTCTTT
>TRBJ1-1|NA|TRBV13
CASSTGQPGRAFF
TGTGCCAGCAGCACTGGACAGCCCGGCAGGGCTTTCTTT
>TRBJ1-2|NA|TRBV21-1
CASSNMTGGDGYTF
TGTGCCAGCAGCAATATGACAGGGGGCGATGGCTACACCTTC
>TRBJ2-7|NA|TRBV19
CASSRNQGLYEQYF
TGTGCCAGTAGCCGGAATCAGGGGTTATACGAGCAGTACTTC
>TRBJ2-2|NA|TRBV6-5
CASSPPGRNTGELFF
TGTGCCAGCAGCCCCCCGGGTAGGAACACCGGGGAGCTGTTTTTT
>TRBJ2-7|NA|TRBV6-5
CASSYSLAPLDEQYF
TGTGCTAGCAGTTACTCTCTAGCGCCCTTGGACGAGCAGTACTTC
>TRBJ2-1|TRBD2|TRBV29-1
CSGTSDNEQFF
TGCAGCGGGACTAGCGACAATGAGCAGTTCTTC
>TRBJ1-2|TRBD1|TRBV15
CATSGRTGAFGYTF
TGTGCCACCAGCGGACGTACAGGGGCCTTTGGCTACACCTTC
>TRBJ1-2|NA|TRBV25-1
CASSESGRQYYGYTF
TGTGCCAGCAGTGAATCAGGGCGCCAATACTATGGCTACACCTTC
>TRBJ1-1|NA|TRBV19
CASRNRVSAIMNTEAFF
TGTGCCAGTAGAAACAGGGTCAGTGCAATAATGAACACTGAAGCTTTCTTT
>TRBJ2-7|NA|TRBV15
CATSPEDYEQYF
TGTGCCACCAGTCCAGAAGACTACGAGCAGTACTTC
>TRBJ2-5|NA|TRBV11-2
CASSNRQEKTQYF
TGTGCCAGCAGCAACCGACAGGAAAAGACCCAGTACTTC
>TRBJ2-2|TRBD1|TRBV4-3
CASSSQGFAGELFF
TGCGCCAGCAGCTCACAGGGGTTCGCCGGGGAGCTGTTTTTT
>TRBJ1-5|NA|TRBV6-6
CASSYSHRGNQPQHF
TGTGCCAGCAGTTACTCTCACAGGGGCAATCAGCCCCAGCATTTT
>TRBJ2-4|TRBD1|TRBV6-5
CASSYRYRGPGDIQYF
TGTGCCAGCAGTTACCGGTACAGGGGGCCGGGGGACATTCAGTACTTC
>TRBJ1-1|NA|TRBV7-9
CASSLVRVEDTEAFF
TGTGCCAGCAGCCTAGTACGGGTCGAGGACACTGAAGCTTTCTTT